This T cell receptor (beta chain) was recorded in a study of regulatory T cells in long-lasting Graves disease. In this sample, this clonotype turned up many times. V was clipped by 3 bases and J by 6 bases, with 5 bases between them. This CDR3 region has 12 residues. Time point denoted: persistent/refractory GD, antithyroid drugs over 5 years with positive TRAb. RNA extracted from PBMCs served as the sequencing template. Graves' disease diagnosis relied on American Thyroid Association guidelines. Assembly of TCR beta libraries relied on iRepertoire HTBI primers together with Arm-PCR of CDR3 regions. In the authors' methods: The study identified 62 TRBV and about 14 TRBJ segments across samples. Each CDR3 protein gets one entry after TCRdb re-called the multiplex PCR reads with MiXCR. None of the V and J calls come from the authors' own analysis; TCRdb made them. Counted here are some 330,000 distinct CDR3 sequences, 23% occurring once; the ten biggest clones make up 25% to 30%.

Sequencing was performed on peripheral blood mononuclear cells (PBMCs), taken when the disease was refractory, from a patient treated with antithyroid drugs. This TCR came from a woman aged 40 to 55 with Graves disease. The genes are TRBV12-3 or TRBV12-4 and TRBJ2-2; unclear D gene. CDR3 coding DNA: TGTGCCAGCAGTTTTAGTTCCGGGGAGCTGTTTTTT. This sequence encodes CASSFSSGELFF.